Reported below is one T cell receptor beta chain. The antigen remains undetermined. This CDR3 comprises 13 residues. Trimming took 3 bases from V and 1 from J, leaving 7 bases between them. Germline CDR1 is MDHEN and CDR2 is SYDVKM. The method was immunoSEQ multiplex PCR; TCRdb's version includes in-frame clones alone and lacks a portion of them. The sample holds tens of thousands of clones, less than 75% seen once. The data are from a study of cytotoxic CD8 clonotypes in ibrutinib-treated CLL. Whole-study findings and limits: Researchers report that baseline clonality outpaced age-matched healthy donors and tracked circulating CD8+ T-cell counts.

The starting material was PBMCs, obtained before ibrutinib treatment. This sequence was found in a human donor with chronic lymphocytic leukemia. The J gene is TRBJ2-7, the V gene TRBV28; D is uncertain. This chain's CDR3 is CASSLPSSYEQYF. In DNA, the CDR3 is TGTGCCAGCAGTTTGCCCTCATCCTACGAGCAGTACTTC.